This passage covers 31 T cell receptor beta chains from one sample sequenced in a study of response to subunit inactivated influenza vaccine. Via MiXCR, TCRdb re-called the RT-PCR reads, giving one row per CDR3 protein. The sample yields roughly 760,000 distinct CDR3 sequences, 20% to 25% seen once. The sample here was PBMCs from blood, taken more than 4 days after vaccination. The receptors come from a man aged 45 to 65 who received an inactivated influenza vaccine.

V is TRBV20-1 and J is TRBJ2-1, with a weak D call TRBD1 (5 bases). The germline V gene encodes CDR1 DFQATT and CDR2 SNEGSKA (reference sequence). Trimming removed 4 bases from V and 7 bases from J, with 23 bases in between. The CDR3 consists of 16 residues. In DNA, the CDR3 is TGCAGTGCTAACCCACCTGCGTCAGGGCAATTGAATGAGCAGTTCTTC. Encoded protein: CSANPPASGQLNEQFF.

This chain links TRBV2 with TRBJ2-5; 11 positions match TRBD2. The CDR3 length is 14 residues. CDR1 and CDR2 (germline): SNHLY, FYNNEI. Trimming took 11 bases from V and 6 from J; bases not matched to a gene: 11. The CDR3 bases are TGTGCCTCCAGGGTAGCGGGGGGGACGAAGACCCAGTACTTC. It codes for CASRVAGGTKTQYF.

V usage is TRBV20-1 and J usage is TRBJ2-7; 9 bases map to TRBD2. The junction had 3 bases not matched to a gene; V was cut back by 1 base and J by 2 bases. The CDR3 covers 14 residues. From germline, CDR1 is DFQATT and CDR2 SNEGSKA (reference sequence). In DNA form, the CDR3 reads TGCAGTGCTAGAGTGCTAGCGGGGACCTACGAGCAGTACTTC. This codes for CSARVLAGTYEQYF.

This clonotype was seen a handful of times. The rearrangement uses TRBV4-3 and TRBJ2-2, with TRBD2 identical over 11 bases. The CDR3 loop spans 19 amino acids. The trim removed 0 bases at V and 0 bases at J, leaving 6 bases unmatched. Germline assignment: CDR1 LGHNA and CDR2 YSLEER. The CDR3 sequence is CASSQDLRLAGPNTGELFF. The CDR3 DNA is TGCGCCAGCAGCCAAGACCTTAGACTAGCGGGACCGAACACCGGGGAGCTGTTTTTT.

CDR3 DNA: TGTGCCATTCGAGCGGGAGAAGATACGCAGTATTTT. Translated, it gives CAIRAGEDTQYF. V is TRBV7-9 and J is TRBJ2-3, with 8 bases that match TRBD2. The CDR3 contains 12 residues. The junction had 5 bases not matched to a gene; V was cut back by 10 bases and J by 5 bases. Germline CDR1 reads SEHNR; CDR2 reads FQNEAQ (reference sequence).

The sample holds a few counts of this clonotype. The chain has TRBV4-2 and TRBJ2-5, with 7 bases matching TRBD2. Germline assignment: CDR1 LGHNA and CDR2 YNFKEQ. Trimming at V came to 0 bases and at J to 4 bases, leaving 5 bases not matched to a gene. This CDR3 region has 15 residues. Written as DNA, the CDR3 is TGTGCCAGCAGCCAAGATGGCACTAGCGTAGAGACCCAGTACTTC. Translated: CASSQDGTSVETQYF.

This chain links TRBV20-1 with TRBJ1-2, with D perhaps matching TRBD1 (6 bases). The CDR3 sequence is 13 residues long. V shed 3 bases and J shed 0 bases, with 8 bases lying between them. In germline, CDR1 is DFQATT, CDR2 SNEGSKA (reference sequence). CDR3 nucleotide sequence: TGCAGTGCTAGGACAGGACCTAACTATGGCTACACCTTC. Translating gives CSARTGPNYGYTF.

There are many counts of this clonotype. The chain is built from TRBV5-6 and TRBJ1-5; D not certain. The germline V gene has CDR1 SGHDT and CDR2 YYEEEE. The CDR3 length is 16 residues. With 3 bases removed from V and 2 bases from J, the gap between germline ends came to 15 bases. The CDR3 DNA is TGTGCCAGCAGCTCTAATTACGGGATTGGCAATCAGCCCCAGCATTTT. Its translation: CASSSNYGIGNQPQHF.

This clonotype was observed a few times. The chain has TRBV12-3 or TRBV12-4 and TRBJ2-1, with D perhaps matching TRBD2 (6 bases). The germline V and J ends were trimmed by 6 bases and 4 bases, with 19 bases remaining between them. CDR3 length equals 16 residues. CDR3 region: CASSTSWRGGYNEQFF. The CDR3 nucleotides read TGTGCCAGCAGCACAAGCTGGAGGGGCGGGTACAATGAGCAGTTCTTC.

CDR3 amino acids: CASNTGGIEQFF. CDR3 bases: TGCGCCAGCAACACGGGGGGTATAGAGCAGTTCTTC. This chain uses TRBV5-1 with TRBJ2-1, with 7 bases aligning to TRBD2. The CDR3 extends over 12 amino acids. With V trimmed by 6 bases and J by 10 bases, 7 bases remained unmatched. Germline V gives CDR1 SGHRS, CDR2 YFSETQ.

The chain has TRBV20-1 and TRBJ2-7, with TRBD1 matching over 9 bases. V was pared by 6 bases and J by 3 bases, with 6 bases of the junction left unmatched. The CDR3 sequence is 13 residues long. CDR1 and CDR2 from the germline V gene are DFQATT and SNEGSKA (reference sequence). CDR3 residues: CSAKTGGGYEQYF. In DNA, the CDR3 is TGCAGTGCGAAAACAGGGGGCGGCTACGAGCAGTACTTC.

This clonotype was detected a few times. The chain links TRBV28 to TRBJ2-7; D remains ambiguous. Germline CDR1 is MDHEN and CDR2 is SYDVKM. The CDR3 contains 13 residues. Trimming cost V 7 bases and J 2 bases, with 12 bases left between them. CDR3 loop: CASTSGRPYEQYF. As DNA, the CDR3 is TGTGCCAGCACCTCCGGCCGGCCCTACGAGCAGTACTTC. Based on the CDR3 plus reference TRBV28 and TRBJ2-7, the full variable domain is DVKVTQSSRYLVKRTGEKVFLECVQDMDHENMFWYRQDPGLGLRLIYFSYDVKMKEKGDIPEGYSVSREKKERFSLILESASTNQTSMYLCASTSGRPYEQYFGPGTRLTVT.

This sequence joins TRBV20-1 and TRBJ2-3; 7 bases line up with TRBD2. CDR3 size: 14 residues. Germline-derived CDR1 and CDR2 are DFQATT and SNEGSKA (reference sequence). The V and J ends lost 0 bases and 6 bases, in that order; junction bases with no gene match: 6. The CDR3 DNA sequence: TGCAGTGCTAGAGAGGGGACTATCCCCGATACGCAGTATTTT. It yields the protein CSAREGTIPDTQYF.

This clonotype was seen a handful of times. The chain is built from TRBV10-3 and TRBJ1-2, with D unclear. The CDR3 runs 14 residues. With 6 bases removed from V and 0 bases from J, the gap between germline ends came to 11 bases. Germline V gives CDR1 ENHRY, CDR2 SYGVKD. In DNA form, the CDR3 reads TGTGCCATCAGACCTGGCGGGGCTAACTATGGCTACACCTTC. It is translated as CAIRPGGANYGYTF.

This chain links TRBV29-1 with TRBJ2-2; D is unclear. This CDR3 contains 13 residues. The ends were cut back, 1 base at V and 1 base at J, with 4 bases in the middle. Per germline, CDR1 SQVTM and CDR2 ANQGSEA. CDR3 amino acids: CSVEVENTGELFF. The CDR3 coding sequence is TGCAGCGTTGAAGTAGAGAACACCGGGGAGCTGTTTTTT.

Regarding this clonotype: No conserved phenylalanine or tryptophan is present at the end of the CDR3, so a read error is the likely explanation. The chain is built from TRBV6-5 and TRBJ1-1, with D possibly matching TRBD1 (5 bases). V lost 2 bases and J lost 3, with 13 bases in between. The CDR3 loop spans 15 amino acids. CDR1 and CDR2 from the germline V gene are MNHEY and SVGAGI. Here the CDR3 DNA reads TGTGCCAGCAGTTACGGCAGGGAGAGGGACACTGAAGCTTTCTTA. It translates to CASSYGRERDTEAFL.

The chain joins TRBV5-5 to TRBJ2-7; possible D gene TRBD1, 6 bases. Germline CDR1 reads SGHKS; CDR2 reads YYEKEE (reference sequence). CDR3 length equals 14 residues. V lost 3 bases and J 3 bases, leaving 13 bases between the germline ends. The CDR3 nucleotides are TGTGCCAGCAGCTCAGGGGTTGAGAGCTACGAGCAGTACTTC. It encodes CASSSGVESYEQYF.

The CDR3 DNA is TGTGCCAGCAGTAACGCCAGGGTATCGGGCGAGCAGTACTTC. It is translated as CASSNARVSGEQYF. The genes are TRBV27 and TRBJ2-7; D may be TRBD1 (5 bases). V was trimmed by 5 bases and J by 6 bases, leaving 17 bases between them. The CDR3 sequence is 14 residues long. Germline loops: CDR1 MNHEY, CDR2 SMNVEV (reference sequence).

The chain employs TRBV18 and TRBJ2-2; 12 bases agree with TRBD1. With V trimmed by 0 bases and J by 5 bases, 1 base remained unmatched. The CDR3 consists of 16 residues. Germline CDR1 is KGHSH and CDR2 is LQKENI. The CDR3 sequence is CASSPPGQGATGELFF. CDR3 nucleotides: TGTGCCAGCTCACCACCGGGACAGGGGGCGACCGGGGAGCTGTTTTTT.

This clonotype was observed a few times. The chain joins TRBV7-2 to TRBJ2-3, with 11 bases identical to TRBD2. Germline assignment: CDR1 SGHTA and CDR2 FQGNSA. J gave up 9 bases and V 6 bases, and 8 bases lay outside the gene matches. This CDR3 region has 14 residues. CDR3 region: CASSSSGGSGTQYF. The CDR3 coding sequence is TGTGCCAGCAGTTCTAGCGGGGGGTCAGGAACGCAGTATTTT.

The chain recombines TRBV20-1 with TRBJ2-3, with 9 nucleotides matching TRBD1. The CDR3 length is 13 residues. CDR1 DFQATT and CDR2 SNEGSKA come from the germline V gene (reference sequence). V trimming: 7 bases; J trimming: 5 bases; junction bases outside the gene matches: 7. In DNA form, the CDR3 reads TGCAGTGAACGCGGACAGGGGAAAGATACGCAGTATTTT. It is translated as CSERGQGKDTQYF.

This chain uses TRBV25-1 with TRBJ2-7, with 9 positions matching TRBD2. Looked up from germline, CDR1 is MGHDK and CDR2 is SYGVNS. The V gene end was trimmed by 8 bases and the J gene end by 0 bases; junction bases not matched to a gene: 8. This CDR3 has 15 residues. The CDR3 loop is CASLDSGRSSYEQYF. The CDR3 DNA is TGTGCCAGCCTGGACAGCGGGAGGAGCTCCTACGAGCAGTACTTC.

This clonotype was seen more than once but under ten times. This chain uses TRBV25-1 with TRBJ2-7; D unclear. Germline V gene lookup returns CDR1 MGHDK and CDR2 SYGVNS. This CDR3 comprises 12 residues. V lost 6 bases, J lost 4 bases, and 10 bases lay in between. CDR3 sequence: CASSSDAYEQYF. The CDR3 DNA follows: TGTGCCAGCAGCTCGGACGCATACGAGCAGTACTTC.

This clonotype was counted between two and nine times. The chain couples TRBV6-2 or TRBV6-3 to TRBJ2-7; D unclear. V dropped 3 bases and J dropped 4 bases, with 7 bases sitting between them. CDR1 and CDR2 (germline): MNHEY, SVGEGT. The CDR3 sequence is 12 residues long. The CDR3 nucleotides are TGTGCCAGCAGTTATTCTAATTACGAGCAGTACTTC. This codes for CASSYSNYEQYF.

The rearrangement uses TRBV20-1 and TRBJ2-1; 9 nucleotides align to TRBD2. The CDR3 runs to 16 residues. J gave up 8 bases and V 3 bases, and 14 bases lay outside the gene matches. The germline CDR1 and CDR2 sequences are DFQATT and SNEGSKA (reference sequence). The CDR3 nucleotides are TGCAGTGCTAGTACTAACGGCGGGAGGGCCGCGTATGAGCAGTTCTTC. Protein sequence: CSASTNGGRAAYEQFF.

The chain uses TRBV29-1 and TRBJ1-2; weak D call: TRBD1 (5 bases). Germline assignment: CDR1 SQVTM and CDR2 ANQGSEA. The CDR3 extends over 13 amino acids. V lost 2 bases, J lost 5 bases, and 12 bases lay in between. The CDR3 sequence: CSVESRVGYGYTF. CDR3 nucleotides: TGCAGCGTTGAAAGCAGGGTGGGTTATGGCTACACCTTC.

The chain joins TRBV11-2 to TRBJ2-7; D gene uncertain. The V and J ends lost 0 bases and 7 bases respectively, with 7 bases between them. Germline V gene sequence: CDR1 SGHAT, CDR2 FQNNGV. The CDR3 length is 12 residues. The CDR3 here is CASSLDFREQYF. The CDR3 DNA is TGTGCCAGCAGCTTAGATTTCAGGGAGCAGTACTTC.

This chain joins TRBV7-2 and TRBJ2-3; TRBD2 aligns across 13 bases. The CDR3 is 15 residues long. The germline V gene has CDR1 SGHTA and CDR2 FQGNSA. V lost 6 bases to trimming and J lost 4 bases; unmatched junction nucleotides: 4. CDR3 sequence (DNA): TGTGCCAGCAGAACCGGACTAGCGGGAGCAGATACGCAGTATTTT. Translation gives CASRTGLAGADTQYF. Full variable domain (rest looked up from reference TRBV7-2 and TRBJ2-3): GAGVSQSPSNKVTEKGKDVELRCDPISGHTALYWYRQSLGQGLEFLIYFQGNSAPDKSGLPSDRFSAERTGGSVSTLTIQRTQQEDSAVYLCASRTGLAGADTQYFGPGTRLTVL.

This clonotype occurred a few times. V and J are TRBV4-3 and TRBJ1-1; D not resolved. Germline V CDR1 and CDR2: LGHNA, YSLEER. The CDR3 sequence is 15 residues long. V was pared by 2 bases and J by 4 bases, with 14 bases between. This chain's CDR3 is CASSQPLGRSTEAFF. The CDR3 DNA sequence: TGCGCCAGCAGCCAACCTCTTGGACGGAGCACTGAAGCTTTCTTT.

Remarks on this clonotype: One end of the junction does not line up with germline, which may come from a read error. The chain's CDR3 is CASSQIVGGGRHF. In DNA form, the CDR3 reads TGCGCCAGCAGCCAAATCGTCGGGGGCGGGAGGCATTTT. The rearrangement links TRBV4-1 to TRBJ2-3, with 8 nucleotides matching TRBD2. This CDR3 has 13 residues. Germline V gene sequence: CDR1 MGHRA, CDR2 YSYEKL.

The chain couples TRBV6-1 to TRBJ2-2, with 7 bases that match TRBD2. V gave up 5 bases and J gave up 1 base; unmatched junction bases: 7. CDR3 length: 16 residues. In germline, CDR1 is MNHNS, CDR2 SASEGT. CDR3 DNA: TGTGCCAGCAGTCCCGGGAGGACTCTGAACACCGGGGAGCTGTTTTTT. This encodes CASSPGRTLNTGELFF.